These T cell receptor beta chains were read from a single sample in a study of shared clonotypes between healthy human individuals. Produced via immunoSEQ multiplex PCR; TCRdb's table is partial and in-frame only. The sample records hundreds of thousands of clones, roughly 77% being singletons. The sample taken for sequencing was PBMCs. The receptors were sampled from a woman aged 40 to 50 in good health. Some clones in this sample may be carry-over from other donors' samples. The conserved cysteine and the conserved F or W are not part of the CDR3 here. Each record gives: V gene, J gene, CDR3 protein.

v_gene: TRBV30
j_gene: TRBJ1-1
CDR3aa: AWSVQTGYSEAF

v_gene: TRBV19
j_gene: TRBJ2-5
CDR3aa: ASSKMGSQETQY

v_gene: TRBV29-1
j_gene: TRBJ2-7
CDR3aa: SVGRPGTYGEQY

v_gene: TRBV28
j_gene: TRBJ2-7
CDR3aa: ASSLSAYEQY

v_gene: TRBV30
j_gene: TRBJ1-2
CDR3aa: VGSQEGNYGYT

v_gene: TRBV10-3
j_gene: TRBJ2-3
CDR3aa: AISSRGPSSTDTQY

v_gene: TRBV19
j_gene: TRBJ1-1
CDR3aa: ASRPGDTNYFIMNTEAF

v_gene: TRBV6-5
j_gene: TRBJ2-1
CDR3aa: ATSGQAYNEQF

v_gene: TRBV6-6
j_gene: TRBJ2-1
CDR3aa: ASSYLSSGRFNEQF

v_gene: TRBV27
j_gene: TRBJ2-7
CDR3aa: ASSRTGWNNEQY

v_gene: TRBV14
j_gene: TRBJ1-2
CDR3aa: ASSQDRDSAGYT

v_gene: TRBV7-9
j_gene: TRBJ2-7
CDR3aa: ASSRDRAYEQY

v_gene: TRBV6-6
j_gene: TRBJ2-3
CDR3aa: ASSGTGLFVGTQY

v_gene: TRBV11-2
j_gene: TRBJ2-2
CDR3aa: ASRNTFQRGRPNTGELF

v_gene: TRBV6-5
j_gene: TRBJ1-6
CDR3aa: ASRKGGGSPLH

v_gene: TRBV7-2
j_gene: TRBJ2-5
CDR3aa: ASSFNGQGETQY

v_gene: TRBV10-3
j_gene: TRBJ2-3
CDR3aa: AISAAETDTQY

v_gene: TRBV21-1
j_gene: TRBJ2-7
CDR3aa: ASSKEYASGSQEQY

v_gene: TRBV6-1
j_gene: TRBJ2-7
CDR3aa: ASSVAGGEY

v_gene: TRBV18
j_gene: TRBJ2-7
CDR3aa: ASSYEQGHEQY